This passage covers 11 T cell receptor beta chains from one sample sequenced in a study of graft-versus-host responses after intestinal transplantation. Clones were sequenced by immunoSEQ multiplex PCR, and TCRdb holds only the in-frame ones, with some missing. The data show roughly 62,000 clones, around 90% seen once. The starting material was PBMCs, obtained around 120 days after intestinal transplantation. These receptors all stem from a human patient who received an intestinal transplant, so some T cells may come from the graft donor.

The chain links TRBV7-9 to TRBJ1-1; no clear D gene. V lost 6 bases, J lost 1 base, and 9 bases lay in between. This CDR3 has 13 residues. Germline CDR1 reads SEHNR; CDR2 reads FQNEAQ (reference sequence). Here the CDR3 reads CASRSDANTEAFF. Written as DNA, the CDR3 is TGTGCCAGCAGATCGGACGCGAACACTGAAGCTTTCTTT.

The V call is TRBV5-1, the J call TRBJ2-3; 12 nucleotides match TRBD1. Per germline, CDR1 SGHRS and CDR2 YFSETQ. The CDR3 is made up of 14 amino acids. V lost 7 bases and J lost 6; bases outside the gene matches: 6. Here the CDR3 DNA reads TGCGCCAGCTCGGGACAGGGGGCGCGCGATACGCAGTATTTT. Protein sequence: CASSGQGARDTQYF. Using reference TRBV5-1 and TRBJ2-3 for the parts outside the CDR3, the full variable domain is KAGVTQTPRYLIKTRGQQVTLSCSPISGHRSVSWYQQTPGQGLQFLFEYFSETQRNKGNFPGRFSGRQFSNSRSEMNVSTLELGDSALYLCASSGQGARDTQYFGPGTRLTVL.

V and J are TRBV11-2 and TRBJ1-1; 7 nucleotides align to TRBD1. The CDR3 contains 17 residues. V shed 6 bases, J shed 0 bases, and the junction held 13 bases outside the gene matches. Germline V gene sequence: CDR1 SGHAT, CDR2 FQNNGV. The DNA for the CDR3 is TGTGCCAGCAGGCCCTGGGACAGCCTTATCATGAACACTGAAGCTTTCTTT. Translation: CASRPWDSLIMNTEAFF.

J is TRBJ2-3 and V is TRBV4-2; D call uncertain. The CDR3 covers 13 residues. The V and J ends lost 0 bases and 6 bases respectively, with 7 bases between them. Germline V CDR1 and CDR2: LGHNA, YNFKEQ. CDR3 protein: CASSQDAGDTQYF. As DNA, the CDR3 is TGTGCCAGCAGCCAAGACGCTGGGGATACGCAGTATTTT.

This chain connects TRBV10-3 to TRBJ1-5, with 8 bases aligning to TRBD1. Looked up from germline, CDR1 is ENHRY and CDR2 is SYGVKD. The J segment lost 5 bases and the V segment lost 3 bases, leaving 6 bases of the junction unmatched. CDR3 length equals 15 residues. The CDR3 spells CAISDSDRGYQPQHF. In DNA form, the CDR3 reads TGTGCCATCAGTGACTCCGACAGGGGATATCAGCCCCAGCATTTT.

The DNA for the CDR3 is TGTGCCTGGAGTGAGGGGCCTACTAATGAAAAACTGTTTTTT. Translated, it gives CAWSEGPTNEKLFF. The gene calls are TRBV30 and TRBJ1-4; D is perhaps TRBD1 (5 bases). This CDR3 has 14 residues. V was cut by 1 base and J by 2 bases, with 8 bases left in between. Germline V gives CDR1 GTSNPN, CDR2 SVGIG (reference sequence).

The chain is built from TRBV4-1 and TRBJ2-3, with TRBD1 matching over 8 bases. Germline V gene lookup returns CDR1 MGHRA and CDR2 YSYEKL. J lost 1 base, V lost 4 bases, and 7 bases had no gene match. This CDR3 region has 16 residues. The CDR3 nucleotides are TGCGCCAGCAGCCCTCCGGACAGGGTCGGCACAGATACGCAGTATTTT. It translates to CASSPPDRVGTDTQYF.

V gene TRBV11-2 combines with J gene TRBJ2-7; 7 bases line up with TRBD1. CDR3 length equals 12 residues. Germline-derived CDR1 and CDR2 are SGHAT and FQNNGV. V trimming: 10 bases; J trimming: 7 bases; junction bases outside the gene matches: 10. CDR3 coding DNA: TGTGCCATACGGGACAGACGCTTGGAGCAGTACTTC. It yields the protein CAIRDRRLEQYF.

This rearrangement joins TRBV11-2 to TRBJ2-1; 7 positions match TRBD1. This CDR3 spans 15 amino acids. V shed 3 bases and J 8 bases; nucleotides not matched to a gene: 10. Germline V lookup: CDR1 SGHAT, CDR2 FQNNGV. The CDR3 spells CASSLGTALRDEQFF. The CDR3 nucleotides read TGTGCCAGCAGCTTGGGGACAGCTCTTCGGGATGAGCAGTTCTTC.

V usage is TRBV4-1 and J usage is TRBJ2-3; 8 bases align to TRBD2. CDR3 length: 15 residues. Germline V gene sequence: CDR1 MGHRA, CDR2 YSYEKL. V lost 1 base and J lost 7; bases outside the gene matches: 7. The CDR3 reads CASSQVNSGVNTQYF. CDR3 nucleotide sequence: TGCGCCAGCAGCCAAGTGAATAGCGGGGTAAATACGCAGTATTTT.

The V call is TRBV6-4, the J call TRBJ1-2; 7 bases are a match to TRBD1. V gave up 5 bases and J gave up 0 bases; unmatched junction bases: 3. The CDR3 has 14 residues. CDR1 MRHNA and CDR2 SNTAGT come from the germline V gene. This CDR3 reads CASSRTGSNYGYTF. CDR3 nucleotide sequence: TGTGCCAGCAGTCGGACAGGCTCTAACTATGGCTACACCTTC.